This TCR beta chain was recovered during a study of T cell responses to AZD1222 COVID-19 vaccine. General observations from the study: Donors, mostly white British, included more females; clonal diversity was possibly underestimated. Repertoire sampling was restricted to post-peak T cell response timepoints.

Sequencing was performed with immunoSEQ multiplex PCR; in TCRdb, only in-frame clones are kept and a portion is missing. Among around 110,000 clones listed, about 90% were seen once. This CDR3 has 12 residues. Per germline, CDR1 MDHEN and CDR2 SYDVKM. V lost 8 bases, J lost 8 bases, and 15 bases lay in between. Points on this clone: Its specificity is not known.

Here the sequenced sample was peripheral blood, taken on day 0 of AZD1222 vaccination. The origin of this receptor is an adult in good health. The chain carries TRBV28 and TRBJ1-2; no clear D gene. As DNA, the CDR3 is TGTGCCAGCTCACTTTCGGGTGGGGGCTACACCTTC. This sequence encodes CASSLSGGGYTF.